This T cell receptor (beta chain) was observed in a study of T-cell reconstitution after alpha-beta-depleted transplantation in children. During its preparation, the TCRbeta library received unique molecular identifiers. TCRdb passed the PCR reads through MiXCR, listing each CDR3 protein once. The data contain some 590,000 distinct CDR3 sequences, roughly 10% of them singletons. The length of the CDR3 is 15 residues. Trimming cost V 5 bases and J 6 bases; bases outside gene matches: 13. Germline-derived CDR1 and CDR2 are SEHNR and FQNEAQ (reference sequence). This chain links TRBV7-9 with TRBJ2-7, with 7 bases lining up with TRBD1. This clonotype was obtained from a human donor who donated a stem cell graft to a child with acute myeloid leukemia. The material was PBMCs from the stem cell graft donor, obtained from the stem cell graft. The CDR3 DNA is TGTGCCAGCAGCGCCCGGGACAGCCTTACGTTCGAGCAGTACTTC. Protein sequence: CASSARDSLTFEQYF. Drawing the rest from reference TRBV7-9 and TRBJ2-7, the complete variable domain is DTGVSQNPRHKITKRGQNVTFRCDPISEHNRLYWYRQTLGQGPEFLTYFQNEAQLEKSRLLSDRFSAERPKGSFSTLEIQRTEQGDSAMYLCASSARDSLTFEQYFGPGTRLTVT.